These 29 T cell receptor beta chains came from one sample sequenced in a study of identical twins. Each CDR3 protein gets one entry after TCRdb re-called the 5' RACE reads with MiXCR. The sample includes under 300,000 distinct CDR3 sequences, approximately 8.6% seen only once; the top ten take over 2.5%. The same sample was also studied in work on yellow fever vaccine responses in identical twins.

The sequenced material came from CD8+ T cells sorted from blood. These receptors all stem from a woman in her late teens or twenties in good health.

This clonotype showed up just a few times. V gene TRBV11-2 combines with J gene TRBJ2-6, with D possibly being TRBD1 or TRBD2 (5 bases each). Germline V gene data show CDR1 as SGHAT and CDR2 as FQNNGV. The CDR3 loop spans 19 amino acids. The ends were cut back, 4 bases at V and 4 bases at J, with 23 bases in the middle. The CDR3 DNA is TGTGCCAGCAGCTCCGCCCCGGGACCGTGGGGCGTCGGGGCCAACGTCCTGACTTTC. Residues: CASSSAPGPWGVGANVLTF. The whole variable domain, filled in from reference TRBV11-2 and TRBJ2-6, reads EAGVAQSPRYKIIEKRQSVAFWCNPISGHATLYWYQQILGQGPKLLIQFQNNGVVDDSQLPKDRFSAERLKGVDSTLKIQPAKLEDSAVYLCASSSAPGPWGVGANVLTFGAGSRLTVL.

This clonotype was counted ten times or more. The chain recombines TRBV4-3 with TRBJ2-3; 11 positions match TRBD2. CDR3 size: 17 residues. Germline V gene data show CDR1 as LGHNA and CDR2 as YSLEER. Losses at the gene ends were 1 base for V and 4 bases for J; bases not matched to a gene: 7. CDR3 in amino acids: CASSQVAGGPYADTQYF. The CDR3 nucleotides read TGCGCCAGCAGCCAAGTAGCGGGAGGGCCCTACGCAGATACGCAGTATTTT.

The chain has TRBV7-9 and TRBJ2-7, with TRBD1 matching 8 bases. J lost 2 bases, V lost 4 bases, and 10 bases had no gene match. The germline gives CDR1 SEHNR, CDR2 FQNEAQ (reference sequence). The CDR3 has 16 amino acids. CDR3 amino acids: CASSSHRGRRPYEQYF. The CDR3 DNA sequence: TGTGCCAGCAGCTCCCACAGGGGGAGACGGCCCTACGAGCAGTACTTC.

This chain joins TRBV20-1 and TRBJ2-7; D unclear. Germline assignment: CDR1 DFQATT and CDR2 SNEGSKA (reference sequence). CDR3 length: 13 amino acids. V lost 3 bases to trimming and J lost 0 bases, with 9 bases between them. The CDR3 region has the DNA TGCAGTGCTAGGTTTCCCAACTCCTACGAGCAGTACTTC. It specifies CSARFPNSYEQYF.

Ten or more counts support this clonotype. The genes are TRBV12-3 or TRBV12-4 and TRBJ2-5, with D possibly TRBD2 on 5 matching bases. Trimming cost V 1 base and J 0 bases, with 12 bases left between them. The CDR3 runs to 16 residues. The DNA of the CDR3 is TGTGCCAGCAGTTTAGGTTCAGCGGAGCACCAAGAGACCCAGTACTTC. Amino acid sequence: CASSLGSAEHQETQYF.

This clonotype was counted ten times or more. V gene TRBV29-1 combines with J gene TRBJ2-7, with 10 bases lining up with TRBD1. CDR1 is SQVTM, CDR2 ANQGSEA, per germline. With 6 bases clipped from V and 3 bases from J, the junction kept 8 bases outside the gene matches. The CDR3 runs 14 residues. The CDR3 here is CSVAGTGVGYEQYF. DNA of the CDR3: TGCAGCGTGGCAGGGACAGGGGTAGGCTACGAGCAGTACTTC.

The chain is built from TRBV12-5 and TRBJ2-1; TRBD1 matches at 11 bases. Germline V gene data show CDR1 as LGHNT and CDR2 as FRNRAP. CDR3 length: 15 residues. Trimming removed 5 bases from V and 2 bases from J; junction bases left unmatched: 2. CDR3 coding DNA: TGTGCTAGTGGTCAGGGACAGGGGGCCTACAATGAGCAGTTCTTC. Amino acid sequence: CASGQGQGAYNEQFF.

The table lists this clonotype with a few counts. The chain employs TRBV6-4 and TRBJ1-2, with D unresolved. This CDR3 contains 12 residues. Trimming left V 7 bases short and J 4 bases short, with 10 bases between. CDR1 is MRHNA, CDR2 SNTAGT, per germline. As DNA, the CDR3 is TGTGCCAGCAAGAAGGACCCCTATGGCTACACCTTC. Translating it yields CASKKDPYGYTF.

The chain uses TRBV5-5 and TRBJ2-7; either TRBD1 or TRBD2 may supply D (5 bases each). Per the germline V gene, CDR1 is SGHKS and CDR2 is YYEKEE (reference sequence). Trimming shortened V by 1 base and J by 3 bases, and 11 bases separated the two germline ends. There are 14 residues in the CDR3. In nucleotides, the CDR3 is TGTGCCAGCAGCTTGTGGGGACCGAGCTACGAGCAGTACTTC. It yields the protein CASSLWGPSYEQYF.

J is TRBJ2-1 and V is TRBV21-1; no check of the table's D call, TRBD2, against the DNA was made. TRBV21-1 is annotated as a pseudogene. The CDR3 has 18 residues. CDR3 protein: CASSKAFSVAGVVNEQFF. In DNA form, the CDR3 reads TGTGCCAGCAGCAAAGCATTTTCTGTAGCGGGAGTAGTCAATGAGCAGTTCTTC.

The table lists this clonotype with a few counts. This rearrangement joins TRBV4-1 to TRBJ2-5, with 8 bases that match TRBD1. This CDR3 region has 16 residues. Losses at the gene ends were 0 bases for V and 5 bases for J; bases not matched to a gene: 8. CDR1 is MGHRA and CDR2 is YSYEKL in the germline V gene. CDR3: CASSQEQGAPQETQYF. In DNA, the CDR3 is TGCGCCAGCAGCCAAGAGCAGGGGGCGCCCCAGGAGACCCAGTACTTC.

This clonotype was seen only a few times. The V gene is TRBV6-2 or TRBV6-3, the J gene TRBJ2-2; D uncertain. The CDR3 has 17 amino acids. Trimming removed 2 bases at V and 1 base at J, with 14 bases between. Germline CDR1 MNHEY, CDR2 SVGEGT. The CDR3 DNA reads TGTGCCAGCAGTTACAAGGTCAAACAGCGGAACACCGGGGAGCTGTTTTTT. Translating it yields CASSYKVKQRNTGELFF.

This clonotype was seen repeatedly, ten times or more. The J gene is TRBJ2-5, the V gene TRBV6-1; 7 nucleotides match TRBD2. Trimming took 7 bases from V and 4 from J; bases not matched to a gene: 15. The CDR3 has 16 residues. Germline V lookup: CDR1 MNHNS, CDR2 SASEGT. In nucleotides, the CDR3 is TGTGCCAGCATCTCGTTCGCTGGCAGGGAGGGAGAGACCCAGTACTTC. Protein: CASISFAGREGETQYF.

This clonotype appeared many times. The chain recombines TRBV20-1 with TRBJ2-1, with no clear D. The length of the CDR3 is 12 residues. Deletions cut 7 bases from V and 4 bases from J, with 11 bases between. CDR1 and CDR2 (germline): DFQATT, SNEGSKA (reference sequence). CDR3 in DNA: TGCAGTGGGGATGAAGCTTACAATGAGCAGTTCTTC. As protein: CSGDEAYNEQFF.

This clonotype appeared many times. This chain uses TRBV7-9 with TRBJ1-1; D remains ambiguous. The CDR3 consists of 12 residues. Trimming took off 5 bases at V and 7 bases at J, with 11 bases between the two ends. Germline loops: CDR1 SEHNR, CDR2 FQNEAQ (reference sequence). Here the CDR3 DNA reads TGTGCCAGCAGCCCTGGGAGCTTTGAAGCTTTCTTT. It translates to CASSPGSFEAFF.

This clonotype came up a few times. The rearrangement links TRBV7-9 to TRBJ2-5, with D maybe TRBD1 (6 bases). CDR3 length: 16 amino acids. With 5 bases removed from V and 1 base from J, the gap between germline ends came to 17 bases. Germline values: CDR1 SEHNR, CDR2 FQNEAQ (reference sequence). The CDR3 DNA reads as TGTGCCAGCAGCCAACCCACCGGGACACCCCAAGAGACCCAGTACTTC. Encoded protein: CASSQPTGTPQETQYF. Using reference TRBV7-9 and TRBJ2-5 for the parts outside the CDR3, the full variable domain is DTGVSQNPRHKITKRGQNVTFRCDPISEHNRLYWYRQTLGQGPEFLTYFQNEAQLEKSRLLSDRFSAERPKGSFSTLEIQRTEQGDSAMYLCASSQPTGTPQETQYFGPGTRLLVL.

The chain employs TRBV29-1 and TRBJ2-7, with 11 bases identical to TRBD1. The CDR3 is made up of 14 amino acids. The V and J ends lost 7 bases and 2 bases, in that order; junction bases with no gene match: 7. Germline-derived CDR1 and CDR2 are SQVTM and ANQGSEA. CDR3 protein: CSAQGQGGPYEQYF. CDR3 in DNA: TGCAGCGCCCAGGGACAGGGGGGACCCTACGAGCAGTACTTC.

CDR3 residues: CASSQESSGANVLTF. CDR3 DNA sequence: TGCGCCAGCAGCCAAGAGAGCTCTGGGGCCAACGTCCTGACTTTC. The gene calls are TRBV4-3 and TRBJ2-6; D uncertain. The CDR3 loop spans 15 amino acids. CDR1 and CDR2 (germline): LGHNA, YSLEER. V was clipped by 0 bases and J by 0 bases, with 3 bases between them.

This clonotype has just a few counts. DNA for the CDR3: TGCAGCGTTGATCGCCAGACGACAGGACCCGAAGCTTTCTTT. Translating gives CSVDRQTTGPEAFF. V usage is TRBV29-1 and J usage is TRBJ1-1, with TRBD1 as a possible D gene (6 bases). CDR3 length: 14 residues. Between the trimmed V and J ends, which lost 3 bases and 8 bases, there was a span of 19 bases. Germline assignment: CDR1 SQVTM and CDR2 ANQGSEA. Combining the CDR3 with reference TRBV29-1 and TRBJ1-1 gives the whole variable domain SAVISQKPSRDICQRGTSLTIQCQVDSQVTMMFWYRQQPGQSLTLIATANQGSEATYESGFVIDKFPISRPNLTFSTLTVSNMSPEDSSIYLCSVDRQTTGPEAFFGQGTRLTVV.

This clonotype was recorded many times. The chain combines TRBV5-6 with TRBJ1-4; D gene ambiguous. This CDR3 has 14 amino acids. V was cut by 4 bases and J by 7 bases, with 14 bases left in between. Germline CDR1 SGHDT, CDR2 YYEEEE. CDR3 sequence reads: CASSRDLRSEKLFF. DNA of the CDR3: TGTGCCAGCAGCCGGGATCTCAGAAGTGAAAAACTGTTTTTT.

The CDR3 nucleotides read TGTGCCAGCCCGACCGGGGGCAATCAGCCCCAGCATTTT. Translated, it gives CASPTGGNQPQHF. The chain employs TRBV28 and TRBJ1-5; D gene unclear. V gave up 8 bases and J gave up 2 bases, with 10 bases separating them. The V gene's germline CDR1 is MDHEN and CDR2 SYDVKM. The CDR3 consists of 13 residues.

The chain joins TRBV14 to TRBJ2-2, with 7 bases aligning to TRBD2. The CDR3 extends over 17 amino acids. V gave up 1 base and J gave up 1 base; unmatched junction bases: 6. Germline loops: CDR1 SGHDN, CDR2 FVKESK. The CDR3 bases are TGTGCCAGCAGCCAAGTTCCACTAGCGATGAACACCGGGGAGCTGTTTTTT. It translates to CASSQVPLAMNTGELFF.

This clonotype was recorded at least ten times. This sequence joins TRBV20-1 and TRBJ1-2; D might be TRBD1 (5 bases). Germline CDR1 reads DFQATT; CDR2 reads SNEGSKA (reference sequence). There are 13 residues in the CDR3. Trimming removed 5 bases at V and 8 bases at J, with 18 bases between. The CDR3 spells CSAPQGGVMGYTF. CDR3 DNA sequence: TGCAGTGCTCCCCAGGGTGGGGTTATGGGCTACACCTTC.

This clonotype rates as medium-sized. The V call is TRBV6-6, the J call TRBJ2-5; no reliable D call. V lost 8 bases, J lost 7 bases, and 8 bases lay in between. In germline, CDR1 is MNHNY, CDR2 SVGAGI (reference sequence). The CDR3 extends over 10 amino acids. This CDR3 is CASGPRTQYF. The DNA for the CDR3 is TGTGCCAGCGGGCCCCGGACCCAGTACTTC.

CDR3 loop: CASSLVNSGPDGYTF. Written as DNA, the CDR3 is TGTGCCAGCAGCTTAGTAAACAGCGGCCCAGACGGCTACACCTTC. This sequence joins TRBV7-9 and TRBJ1-2, with D uncertain. The CDR3 sequence is 15 residues long. Deletions cut 1 base from V and 8 bases from J, with 17 bases between. Germline V lookup: CDR1 SEHNR, CDR2 FQNEAQ (reference sequence).

In this sample, this clonotype turned up once. A much bigger clone sits one base away, suggesting this may be a read error. The chain recombines TRBV2 with TRBJ2-2; tentatively, D is TRBD2 (6 bases). CDR1 and CDR2 (germline): SNHLY, FYNNEI. Trimming took off 11 bases at V and 4 bases at J, with 17 bases between the two ends. The CDR3 extends over 14 amino acids. Here the CDR3 reads CASPLGGGTGELFF. Here the CDR3 DNA reads TGTGCCTCCCCCTTGGGAGGAGGCACCGGGGAGCTGTTTTTT.

This clonotype was counted at least ten times. CDR3 sequence: CASSLKGSPDTQYF. CDR3 in DNA: TGCGCCAGCAGCTTAAAAGGGTCGCCAGATACGCAGTATTTT. V usage is TRBV5-1 and J usage is TRBJ2-3; D is unresolved. Trimming left V 2 bases short and J 4 bases short, with 11 bases between. Germline CDR1 SGHRS, CDR2 YFSETQ. The length of the CDR3 is 14 residues.

The rearrangement joins TRBV29-1 to TRBJ2-1; 11 positions agree with TRBD2. Per germline, CDR1 SQVTM and CDR2 ANQGSEA. V shed 3 bases, J shed 7 bases, and the junction held 5 bases outside the gene matches. The CDR3 is made up of 14 amino acids. The CDR3 reads CSVELAGGRNEQFF. DNA for the CDR3: TGCAGCGTTGAGCTAGCGGGGGGACGAAATGAGCAGTTCTTC.

This clonotype was recorded a few times. The rearrangement joins TRBV28 to TRBJ2-1; no clear D. The CDR3 contains 14 residues. V dropped 8 bases and J dropped 7 bases, with 18 bases sitting between them. Germline V gene lookup returns CDR1 MDHEN and CDR2 SYDVKM. CDR3 amino acids: CASARLAFGNEQFF. The DNA of the CDR3 is TGTGCCAGCGCCCGGTTGGCTTTCGGGAATGAGCAGTTCTTC.